These 8 T cell receptor beta chains came from one sample sequenced in a study of blood T cell repertoires in COVID-19. Clones were sequenced by immunoSEQ multiplex PCR, and TCRdb holds only the in-frame ones, with some missing. The sample holds about 430,000 clones; roughly 90% are singletons and the top ten take more than 0.9%. Sequencing was carried out using PBMCs or T cells enriched from blood (not recorded which). These receptors all stem from a woman in her twenties or thirties with acute COVID-19.

The chain is built from TRBV7-2 and TRBJ1-1, with 7 bases identical to TRBD1. V dropped 5 bases and J dropped 1; count of bases not matched to a gene: 4. Germline CDR1 is SGHTA and CDR2 is FQGNSA. This CDR3 has 14 residues. The CDR3 DNA follows: TGTGCCAGCAGCCCGTGGACAGGGAACACTGAAGCTTTCTTT. It specifies CASSPWTGNTEAFF.

The CDR3 loop is CASSGGLAGTTDTQYF. Written as DNA, the CDR3 is TGTGCCAGCAGCGGGGGACTAGCGGGGACCACAGATACGCAGTATTTT. The V call is TRBV9, the J call TRBJ2-3, with 13 positions matching TRBD2. The CDR3 extends over 16 amino acids. V lost 3 bases, J lost 2 bases, and 3 bases stayed unmatched. Germline assignment: CDR1 SGDLS and CDR2 YYNGEE.

This clone was seen once. The chain has TRBV7-2 and TRBJ1-6; unclear D gene. The V end lost 3 bases, the J end lost 9 bases, and 15 bases lay between the germline ends. Germline CDR1 reads SGHTA; CDR2 reads FQGNSA. The CDR3 consists of 15 residues. CDR3: CASSFRLGRGSPLHF. CDR3 DNA sequence: TGTGCCAGCAGCTTTAGGTTGGGTCGAGGTTCACCCCTCCACTTT.

The chain combines TRBV9 with TRBJ2-2; the match to TRBD2 covers 9 bases. The ends lost 0 bases at V and 4 bases at J; junction bases unmatched: 10. The CDR3 spans 18 residues. Looked up from germline, CDR1 is SGDLS and CDR2 is YYNGEE. The CDR3 here is CASSVAPRGGASTGELFF. CDR3 DNA: TGTGCCAGCAGCGTAGCTCCTCGCGGGGGGGCCTCCACCGGGGAGCTGTTTTTT.

The rearrangement links TRBV7-6 to TRBJ2-1, with 7 bases aligning to TRBD1. Germline CDR1 reads SGHVS; CDR2 reads FNYEAQ. The trim removed 5 bases at V and 8 bases at J, leaving 6 bases unmatched. There are 13 residues in the CDR3. The CDR3 loop reads CASSPTGSHEQFF. In nucleotides, the CDR3 is TGTGCCAGCAGCCCGACAGGGAGCCATGAGCAGTTCTTC.

This chain joins TRBV6-2 or TRBV6-3 and TRBJ1-5, with 8 bases that match TRBD1. With 5 bases clipped from V and 5 bases from J, the junction kept 5 bases outside the gene matches. The CDR3 is 14 amino acids. Germline loops: CDR1 MNHEY, CDR2 SVGEGT. The CDR3 here is CASSQTGADQPQHF. CDR3 nucleotide sequence: TGTGCCAGCAGTCAGACAGGGGCGGATCAGCCCCAGCATTTT.

This clone came up once. This sequence joins TRBV4-1 and TRBJ1-3; D not resolved. The CDR3 sequence is 14 residues long. CDR1 and CDR2 (germline): MGHRA, YSYEKL. The germline V and J ends were trimmed by 4 bases and 4 bases, with 11 bases remaining between them. CDR3 in amino acids: CASSPDTAGNTIYF. Written as DNA, the CDR3 is TGCGCCAGCAGCCCAGATACAGCCGGAAACACCATATATTTT.

The chain employs TRBV7-3 and TRBJ2-6; the D gene is possibly TRBD1 (5 bases). Trimming cost V 5 bases and J 0 bases, with 8 bases left between them. The CDR3 extends over 15 amino acids. Looked up from germline, CDR1 is SGHTA and CDR2 is FQGTGA. The CDR3 loop is CASSPDNSGANVLTF. The CDR3 DNA sequence: TGTGCCAGCAGCCCGGACAACTCTGGGGCCAACGTCCTGACTTTC.